This TCR beta chain was captured by sequencing in a study of regulatory T cells in long-lasting Graves disease. Study-level information: Freshly diagnosed Graves' patients had used antithyroid drugs for under 3 months.

Regarding this clonotype: The antigen is unknown.

The time point was: newly diagnosed GD, antithyroid drugs for less than 3 months. PBMC-extracted RNA yielded the TCR library. Library construction for TCR beta used iRepertoire HTBI primers and Arm-PCR of CDR3 regions. TCRdb itself ran the multiplex PCR reads through MiXCR, one entry per CDR3 protein. This repertoire shows 510,000 or so distinct CDR3 sequences, around 11% found once; its top ten account for 7.5% to 9%. General observations from the study: Public clonotype sharing was higher in persistent than newly diagnosed patients.

This sample also appeared in a second study, on T cells in Graves' hyperthyroidism and ophthalmopathy.

The sequence was collected from a woman in her 30s with Graves disease. The material sequenced was peripheral blood mononuclear cells (PBMCs), taken at new diagnosis, from a patient treated with antithyroid drugs.

As DNA, the CDR3 is TGTGCCAGCAGCTTGGTCGGGACAGGGGTCCACGAGCAGTACTTC. Protein sequence: CASSLVGTGVHEQYF. The rearrangement joins TRBV5-5 to TRBJ2-7, with TRBD1 matching over 10 bases. The germline CDR1 and CDR2 sequences are SGHKS and YYEKEE (reference sequence). This CDR3 has 15 residues. J lost 5 bases, V lost 0 bases, and 5 bases had no gene match.